The 2 T cell receptor beta chains given below trace back to one sample, sequenced in a study of control samples from healthy donors and cancer patients. Measured with immunoSEQ multiplex PCR; TCRdb has only the in-frame clones, and not every one. Of some 120,000 clones listed, approximately 95% are singletons. Sequencing was carried out using blood. The receptors come from a man aged 30 to 45 in good health.

The V call is TRBV4-3, the J call TRBJ2-7, with D perhaps being TRBD1 or TRBD2 (5 bases each). Germline values: CDR1 LGHNA, CDR2 YSLEER. Trimming pared 0 bases from V and 9 bases from J, leaving 12 bases between. The CDR3 runs 13 residues. CDR3 protein: CASSQDPGTSQYF. CDR3 nucleotide sequence: TGCGCCAGCAGCCAAGACCCGGGGACCTCGCAGTACTTC.

The rearrangement uses TRBV4-3 and TRBJ2-2, with 9 bases aligning to TRBD2. Germline V gene lookup returns CDR1 LGHNA and CDR2 YSLEER. The ends lost 0 bases at V and 4 bases at J; junction bases unmatched: 9. CDR3 length equals 18 residues. DNA of the CDR3: TGCGCCAGCAGCCAAGAACCAGCGGGGGGTTCTGGCACCGGGGAGCTGTTTTTT. Translation gives CASSQEPAGGSGTGELFF.